Listed below are T cell receptor beta chains from one sample, sequenced in a study of CD8+CD57+ T cells in acquired aplastic anemia. TCRdb ran MiXCR on the reads and lists one entry per CDR3 protein. Of more than 150,000 distinct CDR3 sequences detected, about 47% appear once; the ten largest clones hold approximately 2.9%. The specimen sequenced was sorted CD4+, CD8+, or CD8+CD57+ T cells (not recorded which) from PBMCs. Receptor source: a human donor in good health. The CDR3 runs from the conserved cysteine through the conserved F or W. The D gene is left open where the match is weak. Clone size is given for some rows only: seen once, a few or many times, or a class if the clone is expanded.

>.|TRBJ2-7|TRBV7-9|few
TGTGCCAGCAGCTTACCAGGGACCTACGAGCAGTACTTC
CASSLPGTYEQYF
>TRBD1|TRBJ2-7|TRBV29-1|many
TGCAGCGGACGACAGGGTGGGGAGCAGTACTTC
CSGRQGGEQYF
>.|TRBJ1-1|TRBV7-8|few
TGTGCCAGCAGCCCAGGGGTCACTGAAGCTTTCTTT
CASSPGVTEAFF
>TRBD1|TRBJ1-2|TRBV15|.
TGTGCCACCCTGGTCCTACCGGGACAGGGAGGGGGCTACACCTTC
CATLVLPGQGGGYTF
>TRBD1|TRBJ2-5|TRBV4-1|many
TGCGCCAGCAGCCGAGAACAGGGGGTGGAGACCCAGTACTTC
CASSREQGVETQYF
>.|TRBJ2-3|TRBV7-4|many
TGTGCCAGCAGCTTAGAAACTGGTTGCACAGATACGCAGTATTTT
CASSLETGCTDTQYF
>TRBD2|TRBJ2-7|TRBV10-3|many
TGTGCCATCAGTGAGTCTGCAGCGGGAGGGCCCTACGAGCAGTACTTC
CAISESAAGGPYEQYF
>.|TRBJ2-3|TRBV18|.
TGTGCCAGCTCACAGGGACCGAGCACAGATACGCAGTATTTT
CASSQGPSTDTQYF
>TRBD2|TRBJ2-5|TRBV7-9|.
TGTGCCAGCAGCCGGATGGGACTAGCGGGAGGTGAGACCCAGTACTTC
CASSRMGLAGGETQYF
>TRBD1|TRBJ2-4|TRBV20-1|.
TGCAGTGCCAAGACAGGGGGCAACATTCAGTACTTC
CSAKTGGNIQYF
>.|TRBJ1-6|TRBV10-2|few
TGCGCCAGCAGAGTGTGGAATTCACCCCTCCACTTT
CASRVWNSPLHF
>TRBD1|TRBJ2-7|TRBV2|few
TGTGCCAGCAGTGGACAGGGGCCCTCCGAGCAGTACTTC
CASSGQGPSEQYF
>.|TRBJ2-1|TRBV25-1|.
TGTGCCAGCTCTGGACTAAACTACAATGAGCAGTTCTTC
CASSGLNYNEQFF
>TRBD2|TRBJ2-6|TRBV27|.
TGTGCCTGCAGTGACGGGGGGGCGGGGGCCAACGTCCCGACTTTC
CACSDGGAGANVPTF
>.|TRBJ2-5|TRBV7-9|.
TGTGCCAGCAGCTTAGTTCCGTACCAAGAGACCCAGTACTTC
CASSLVPYQETQYF
>.|TRBJ2-7|TRBV24-1|few
TGTGCCACCAGTGATTTAGCATGGATAGGCGCCCACGAGCAGTACTTC
CATSDLAWIGAHEQYF
>.|TRBJ2-3|TRBV20-1|once
TGCAGTGCTAGAGATCGCCCTGGCGGGCTGGATACGCAGTATTTT
CSARDRPGGLDTQYF
>.|TRBJ2-7|TRBV7-2|.
TGTGCCAGCCTTTCGGAGACTCCGCCCTACGAGCAGTACTTC
CASLSETPPYEQYF
>TRBD1|TRBJ2-1|TRBV12-3/TRBV12-4|many
TGTGCCAGCAGCCGGGACAGGGGCTCCTACAATGAGCAGTTCTTC
CASSRDRGSYNEQFF
>.|TRBJ1-5|TRBV10-3|.
TGTGCCATCAGTCGAACCGGGAGCAATCAGCCCCAGCATTTT
CAISRTGSNQPQHF
>TRBD1|TRBJ1-1|TRBV6-5|many
TGTGCCAGCAGGAGGGACAGCATGAACACTGAAGCTTTCTTT
CASRRDSMNTEAFF
>.|TRBJ1-6|TRBV19|.
TGTGCCAGTAGTTTTTTCCACCAGGGGACTTATAATTCACCCCTCCACTTT
CASSFFHQGTYNSPLHF
>.|TRBJ1-2|TRBV4-3|many
TGCGCCAGCAGCCAAGATTGGCAGGGAATAAACTATGGCTACACCTTC
CASSQDWQGINYGYTF
>.|TRBJ1-2|TRBV7-9|.
TGTGCCAGCAGCTTACTCCGGGACATCCAATATGGCTACACCTTC
CASSLLRDIQYGYTF